The rows below give T cell receptor beta chains drawn from one sample of a study of blood T cells in healthy people across ages. One entry per CDR3 protein results from TCRdb running MiXCR on the 5' RACE reads. The table shows 1,500,000 or so distinct CDR3 sequences, with roughly two fifths occurring only once. Specimen: blood. Source of these receptors: a woman in her late teens or twenties in good health. CDR3s include the opening cysteine and the closing phenylalanine or tryptophan. A D gene is named only where the DNA matches it firmly. Expanded clones are given a class, and other clones once, few, many or no size at all.

clone_size: .
d_call: TRBD1
v_call: TRBV5-1
j_call: TRBJ1-1
cdr3_nt: TGCGCCAGCAGCTCCCAACTGACAGGGGACTACACTGAAGCTTTCTTT
cdr3_aa: CASSSQLTGDYTEAFF

clone_size: .
d_call: .
v_call: TRBV6-6
j_call: TRBJ2-1
cdr3_nt: TGTGCCAGCAGTTACGCGGTTACCTACAATGAGCAGTTCTTC
cdr3_aa: CASSYAVTYNEQFF

clone_size: few
d_call: TRBD1
v_call: TRBV27
j_call: TRBJ1-1
cdr3_nt: TGTGCCAGCAGTCCGATCGACAGGGGCTACACTGAAGCTTTCTTT
cdr3_aa: CASSPIDRGYTEAFF

clone_size: .
d_call: TRBD1
v_call: TRBV28
j_call: TRBJ2-7
cdr3_nt: TGTGCCAGCAGTACACCGGGACAGGTTAAATCCGAGCAGTACTTC
cdr3_aa: CASSTPGQVKSEQYF

clone_size: .
d_call: .
v_call: TRBV10-3
j_call: TRBJ2-1
cdr3_nt: TGTGCCATCAGTGAGTCGTTATCCACTAGTTCCTACAATGAGCAGTTCTTC
cdr3_aa: CAISESLSTSSYNEQFF

clone_size: few
d_call: .
v_call: TRBV12-3/TRBV12-4
j_call: TRBJ1-5
cdr3_nt: TGTGCCAGCAGTTTCGACTCGGGGTTTCAGCCCCAGCATTTT
cdr3_aa: CASSFDSGFQPQHF

clone_size: .
d_call: .
v_call: TRBV2
j_call: TRBJ1-2
cdr3_nt: TGTGCCAGCAGTAGGCAGGGCGTCCCTGGCTACACCTTC
cdr3_aa: CASSRQGVPGYTF

clone_size: .
d_call: TRBD2
v_call: TRBV13
j_call: TRBJ2-7
cdr3_nt: TGTGCCAGCAGACGACTAGCGGGGGTGTACAATGAGCAGTACTTC
cdr3_aa: CASRRLAGVYNEQYF

clone_size: .
d_call: TRBD1
v_call: TRBV19
j_call: TRBJ1-1
cdr3_nt: TGTGCCAGTAGGACCACAGGGGGTGCTGAAGCTTTCTTT
cdr3_aa: CASRTTGGAEAFF

clone_size: .
d_call: .
v_call: TRBV20-1
j_call: TRBJ2-7
cdr3_nt: TGCAGTGCTGGACTCACCCAGTACTTC
cdr3_aa: CSAGLTQYF

clone_size: .
d_call: TRBD2
v_call: TRBV5-1
j_call: TRBJ2-1
cdr3_nt: TGCGCCAGCAGCTTACCTGCGGGAGGGGGGACCTACAATGAGCAGTTCTTC
cdr3_aa: CASSLPAGGGTYNEQFF

clone_size: once
d_call: .
v_call: TRBV7-9
j_call: TRBJ2-5
cdr3_nt: TGTGCCAGCAGCTTAGCCCTCCTCGACGGTGGGGAGACCCAGTACTTC
cdr3_aa: CASSLALLDGGETQYF

clone_size: .
d_call: .
v_call: TRBV6-2/TRBV6-3
j_call: TRBJ1-2
cdr3_nt: TGTGCCAGCAGGTCGCAGGGGATGAACTATGGCTACACCTTC
cdr3_aa: CASRSQGMNYGYTF

clone_size: .
d_call: .
v_call: TRBV20-1
j_call: TRBJ2-6
cdr3_nt: TGCAGTGCAGAGGACAGCTCTGGGGCCAACGTCCTGACTTTC
cdr3_aa: CSAEDSSGANVLTF

clone_size: .
d_call: .
v_call: TRBV7-3
j_call: TRBJ1-6
cdr3_nt: TGTACCAGCAGCTTGGGGCCTTTTGGATCACCCCTCCACTTT
cdr3_aa: CTSSLGPFGSPLHF

clone_size: few
d_call: .
v_call: TRBV7-6
j_call: TRBJ1-5
cdr3_nt: TGTGCCAGCAGCTTGCGTCAGGACCAGCCCCAGCATTTT
cdr3_aa: CASSLRQDQPQHF

clone_size: .
d_call: TRBD1
v_call: TRBV12-3/TRBV12-4
j_call: TRBJ1-1
cdr3_nt: TGTGCCAGCAGTGCACCCGGGACAGGGAAGAACACTGAAGCTTTCTTT
cdr3_aa: CASSAPGTGKNTEAFF

clone_size: few
d_call: TRBD1
v_call: TRBV6-2/TRBV6-3
j_call: TRBJ2-7
cdr3_nt: TGTGCCAGCAGTTTACGATATCGACAGGGGCCAGACGAGCAGTACTTC
cdr3_aa: CASSLRYRQGPDEQYF

clone_size: few
d_call: TRBD2
v_call: TRBV20-1
j_call: TRBJ2-7
cdr3_nt: TGCAGTGCTAGAGGGCTAGCGGGCTACTCCTACGAGCAGTACTTC
cdr3_aa: CSARGLAGYSYEQYF

clone_size: many
d_call: TRBD2
v_call: TRBV6-6
j_call: TRBJ2-3
cdr3_nt: TGTGCCAGCAGTTTATTAGCGGGAGGGAGAGATACGCAGTATTTT
cdr3_aa: CASSLLAGGRDTQYF

clone_size: .
d_call: .
v_call: TRBV29-1
j_call: TRBJ1-1
cdr3_nt: TGCAGCGTTGATGGACATGGACACTCGAACACTGAAGCTTTCTTT
cdr3_aa: CSVDGHGHSNTEAFF

clone_size: few
d_call: .
v_call: TRBV27
j_call: TRBJ1-2
cdr3_nt: TGTGCCAGCCTCCCCCTCGGTCTCGGGACTATCGACTATGGCTACACCTTC
cdr3_aa: CASLPLGLGTIDYGYTF

clone_size: few
d_call: .
v_call: TRBV25-1
j_call: TRBJ1-5
cdr3_nt: TGTGCCAGCAGTGAAAGGGAGAATCAGCCCCAGCATTTT
cdr3_aa: CASSERENQPQHF

clone_size: few
d_call: .
v_call: TRBV9
j_call: TRBJ2-6
cdr3_nt: TGTGCCAGCAGCGAACACAGCGACGCCTCCTCTGGGGCCAACGTCCTGACTTTC
cdr3_aa: CASSEHSDASSGANVLTF

clone_size: few
d_call: .
v_call: TRBV10-3
j_call: TRBJ2-5
cdr3_nt: TGTGCCATCAGGGAGGGCAGCTTCCAAGAGACCCAGTACTTC
cdr3_aa: CAIREGSFQETQYF

clone_size: .
d_call: .
v_call: TRBV19
j_call: TRBJ2-5
cdr3_nt: TGTACCAGTAGTAAGGGACTGCAAGAGACCCAGTACTTC
cdr3_aa: CTSSKGLQETQYF

clone_size: .
d_call: TRBD1
v_call: TRBV5-6
j_call: TRBJ1-6
cdr3_nt: TGTGCCAGCAGCAGCCGGGACAGCTATTCACCCCTCCACTTT
cdr3_aa: CASSSRDSYSPLHF

clone_size: .
d_call: .
v_call: TRBV4-1
j_call: TRBJ2-7
cdr3_nt: TGCGCCAGCACCCAGGGGGAGGGTGGGAGCTACAATGAGCAGTACTTC
cdr3_aa: CASTQGEGGSYNEQYF

clone_size: once
d_call: .
v_call: TRBV7-2
j_call: TRBJ2-7
cdr3_nt: TGTGCCAGCGGCCCCCGGGACTTTACCTACAATGAGCAGTACTTC
cdr3_aa: CASGPRDFTYNEQYF

clone_size: .
d_call: TRBD1
v_call: TRBV28
j_call: TRBJ1-3
cdr3_nt: TGTGCCAGCAGTCCCTCCGGGACAGGGGGCGAAAACACCATATATTTT
cdr3_aa: CASSPSGTGGENTIYF

clone_size: .
d_call: .
v_call: TRBV7-2
j_call: TRBJ1-2
cdr3_nt: TGTGCCAGCAGCGCAAACGCGGGTTATGGCTACACCTTC
cdr3_aa: CASSANAGYGYTF

clone_size: .
d_call: .
v_call: TRBV18
j_call: TRBJ2-1
cdr3_nt: TGTGCCAGCTCACCCATGGTTGAGCAGTTCTTC
cdr3_aa: CASSPMVEQFF

clone_size: .
d_call: .
v_call: TRBV12-3/TRBV12-4
j_call: TRBJ1-1
cdr3_nt: TGTGCCAGCAGTACATGGACAGCTATGAACACTGAAGCTTTCTTT
cdr3_aa: CASSTWTAMNTEAFF

clone_size: .
d_call: TRBD1
v_call: TRBV4-3
j_call: TRBJ1-1
cdr3_nt: TGCGCCAGCACTCTCGGGACAGGGGGTTTTGTGAACACTGAAGCTTTCTTT
cdr3_aa: CASTLGTGGFVNTEAFF

clone_size: .
d_call: .
v_call: TRBV29-1
j_call: TRBJ2-1
cdr3_nt: TGCAGCGTTGTTCCCAGGATTGCCTACAATGAGCAGTTCTTC
cdr3_aa: CSVVPRIAYNEQFF

clone_size: .
d_call: .
v_call: TRBV7-2
j_call: TRBJ2-1
cdr3_nt: TGTGCCAGCAGCCCGCAGAGAGAGCAGTTCTTC
cdr3_aa: CASSPQREQFF

clone_size: few
d_call: .
v_call: TRBV6-5
j_call: TRBJ1-4
cdr3_nt: TGTGCCAGCAGTCGCCAAGGGAGGGGAAATGAAAAACTGTTTTTT
cdr3_aa: CASSRQGRGNEKLFF

clone_size: once
d_call: .
v_call: TRBV5-1
j_call: TRBJ1-4
cdr3_nt: TGCGCCAGCAGCTTTACCGGGACTTCTAATGAAAAACTGTTTTTT
cdr3_aa: CASSFTGTSNEKLFF

clone_size: .
d_call: TRBD1
v_call: TRBV4-2
j_call: TRBJ1-6
cdr3_nt: TGTGCCAGCAGCTCGCGGACAGGGGGGGATTCACCCCTCCACTTT
cdr3_aa: CASSSRTGGDSPLHF

clone_size: .
d_call: TRBD1
v_call: TRBV27
j_call: TRBJ2-2
cdr3_nt: TGTGCCAGCAGTTCCCACCACAGGGGACCGAACACCGGGGAGCTGTTTTTT
cdr3_aa: CASSSHHRGPNTGELFF

clone_size: .
d_call: .
v_call: TRBV2
j_call: TRBJ1-2
cdr3_nt: TGTGCCAGCAAGGTAGCTAACTATGGCTACACCTTC
cdr3_aa: CASKVANYGYTF

clone_size: .
d_call: TRBD1
v_call: TRBV20-1
j_call: TRBJ2-2
cdr3_nt: TGCAGTGCTAGAAGGGGACAGGCCTTCGACACCGGGGAGCTGTTTTTT
cdr3_aa: CSARRGQAFDTGELFF

clone_size: .
d_call: .
v_call: TRBV18
j_call: TRBJ2-6
cdr3_nt: TGTGCCAGCTCACCATTTGGGGGAAGTGGGGCCAACGTCCTGACTTTC
cdr3_aa: CASSPFGGSGANVLTF

clone_size: .
d_call: .
v_call: TRBV7-2
j_call: TRBJ2-3
cdr3_nt: TGTGCCAGCAGCAAAGAACTGGGCACTAGCACAGATACGCAGTATTTT
cdr3_aa: CASSKELGTSTDTQYF

clone_size: many
d_call: TRBD2
v_call: TRBV11-2
j_call: TRBJ2-1
cdr3_nt: TGTGCCAGCAGCCCTAACATAGCGGGTGAGCAGTTCTTC
cdr3_aa: CASSPNIAGEQFF

clone_size: .
d_call: TRBD1
v_call: TRBV6-6
j_call: TRBJ1-1
cdr3_nt: TGTGCCAGCAGGATGGACAGGCGAGGCACTGAAGCTTTCTTT
cdr3_aa: CASRMDRRGTEAFF

clone_size: .
d_call: TRBD2
v_call: TRBV12-3/TRBV12-4
j_call: TRBJ2-3
cdr3_nt: TGTGCCAGCAGTCGACTAGCGGGGGGCCCGCGTCCGCAGTATTTT
cdr3_aa: CASSRLAGGPRPQYF

clone_size: .
d_call: .
v_call: TRBV6-6
j_call: TRBJ1-1
cdr3_nt: TGTGCCAGCTGCTACCTTCAGGGCCCTGAAGCTTTCTTT
cdr3_aa: CASCYLQGPEAFF

clone_size: .
d_call: .
v_call: TRBV7-9
j_call: TRBJ2-3
cdr3_nt: TGTGCCAGCAGCATAGGCTGGGGCAATACGCAGTATTTT
cdr3_aa: CASSIGWGNTQYF

clone_size: .
d_call: TRBD1
v_call: TRBV20-1
j_call: TRBJ1-5
cdr3_nt: TGCAGTGCGATCCAGGGGGCCCAAAGCAATCAGCCCCAGCATTTT
cdr3_aa: CSAIQGAQSNQPQHF

clone_size: .
d_call: .
v_call: TRBV6-6
j_call: TRBJ1-3
cdr3_nt: TGTGCCAGCAGTTCTGGGGGGATGGGAGGAAACACCATATATTTT
cdr3_aa: CASSSGGMGGNTIYF

clone_size: .
d_call: TRBD2
v_call: TRBV28
j_call: TRBJ2-7
cdr3_nt: TGTGCCAGCAGTTTGGGGCGGGGGAGTTACTACGAGCAGTACTTC
cdr3_aa: CASSLGRGSYYEQYF

clone_size: few
d_call: TRBD2
v_call: TRBV12-3/TRBV12-4
j_call: TRBJ2-1
cdr3_nt: TGTGCCAGCAGTCCACGCGCGGGGGTATCGAATGAGCAGTTCTTC
cdr3_aa: CASSPRAGVSNEQFF

clone_size: .
d_call: .
v_call: TRBV21-1
j_call: TRBJ2-7
cdr3_nt: TGTGCCAGCAGCAAAGCAGTCGGACAGGGCTGGTCCGAGCAGTACTTC
cdr3_aa: CASSKAVGQGWSEQYF

clone_size: many
d_call: .
v_call: TRBV7-9
j_call: TRBJ1-2
cdr3_nt: TGTGCCAGCAGCTTGTCCACCAACTATGGCTACACCTTC
cdr3_aa: CASSLSTNYGYTF

clone_size: once
d_call: TRBD2
v_call: TRBV6-2/TRBV6-3
j_call: TRBJ2-2
cdr3_nt: TGTGCCAGCAGTCCCTCACCGGGACTAGCGAACACCGGGGAGCTGTTTTTT
cdr3_aa: CASSPSPGLANTGELFF

clone_size: once
d_call: TRBD2
v_call: TRBV29-1
j_call: TRBJ2-1
cdr3_nt: TGCAGCGTGTCGGGGGGGGGGGGCTCCTACAATGAGCAGTTCTTC
cdr3_aa: CSVSGGGGSYNEQFF

clone_size: .
d_call: TRBD2
v_call: TRBV15
j_call: TRBJ2-3
cdr3_nt: TGTGCCACCAGCTTCCTTCCTAGCGGGGATACAGATACGCAGTATTTT
cdr3_aa: CATSFLPSGDTDTQYF

clone_size: .
d_call: .
v_call: TRBV29-1
j_call: TRBJ2-4
cdr3_nt: TGCAGCGTTGGACAGGTTCTAGCCAAAAACATTCAGTACTTC
cdr3_aa: CSVGQVLAKNIQYF

clone_size: .
d_call: .
v_call: TRBV3-1
j_call: TRBJ2-1
cdr3_nt: TGTGCCAGCAGCCAATTTGCGACAGAACAAGAGACCCAGTTCTTC
cdr3_aa: CASSQFATEQETQFF